This T cell receptor beta chain stems from a study of vaccination and CD4 T cells after COVID-19. General observations from the study: The analysis of convalescent patients involved relatively few individuals and lacked early post-infection timepoints. Analysis of convalescent patients found that 304 of 307 vaccine-specific clones were spike mono-reactive.

Notes on this clonotype: Antigen specificity is unknown.

With the Oncomine TCR Beta short-read assay, DNA from cultured CD4+ T cells was sequenced. Each CDR3 protein is one row after TCRdb ran MiXCR on the PCR reads. The sample holds about 10,000 distinct CDR3 sequences; around 50% are singletons and the top ten take about 8.9%. CDR1 and CDR2 (germline): SNHLY, FYNNEI. The length of the CDR3 is 18 residues. V lost 1 base and J 0 bases, leaving 13 bases between the germline ends. Treatment denoted: roughly 10-day PBMC culture with coronavirus spike peptide pools or control peptides (ViraFEST assay). With fresh IL-2 medium, half the medium was replaced on days 3 and 7.

This receptor was obtained from a human donor who had recovered from COVID-19. V is TRBV2 and J is TRBJ2-6; D unresolved. Sequencing was carried out using CD4+ T cells from blood, cultured in vitro. Here the CDR3 reads CASSEGVPRSSGANVLTF. DNA for the CDR3: TGTGCCAGCAGTGAAGGGGTGCCCAGGAGCTCTGGGGCCAACGTCCTGACTTTC.